This T cell receptor beta chain was sequenced during a study of blood T cell repertoires in COVID-19. In the study overall: COVID-19 samples from acute and convalescent phases originated in the United States, Italy and Spain. Sources were T cells, B-cell-depleted T cells, or PBMCs; the material itself was cDNA or gDNA.

Trimming took 2 bases from V and 5 from J, leaving 10 bases between them. This CDR3 region has 13 residues. Germline V gene data show CDR1 as SGHKS and CDR2 as YYEKEE (reference sequence). In the authors' workflow: Amplification of reference gene primers was used by the study to estimate nucleated cell counts. Generated by immunoSEQ multiplex PCR, the TCRdb table keeps only in-frame clones and is missing some. That table is the source of V, J and clone size, and D and trimming were worked out from the DNA. Among 150,000 or so clones listed, roughly 88% were seen once. This clone was counted a single time.

J is TRBJ2-5 and V is TRBV5-5, with D perhaps TRBD2 (5 bases). The TCR sequence derives from a man in his fifties or sixties who had recovered from COVID-19. The specimen was peripheral blood. The CDR3 DNA reads as TGTGCCAGCAGCTTCCCGGGGTGGGAGACCCAGTACTTC. Its protein is CASSFPGWETQYF.